Listed here are 8 T cell receptor beta chains from one sample, sequenced in a study of vaccination effects on CD4 cells after COVID-19. Pools of viral peptides were used by the ViraFEST assay to expand antigen-specific CD4+ T cells ahead of sequencing. Investigators separated out CD4+ T cells once approximately 10 days of culture had passed. The vaccine given was either BNT162b2 or mRNA-1273, in two doses. TCRdb keeps only in-frame clones here, not all; method: immunoSEQ multiplex PCR. The sample records tens of thousands of clones, around 73% being singletons. Their cognate antigens are unknown. Source: CD4+ T cells from PBMCs cultured with HCoV-229E spike peptides, taken after COVID-19 vaccination. The receptors here all came from a human donor who received a COVID-19 vaccine.

The genes are TRBV9 and TRBJ2-1; D is possibly TRBD1 (6 bases). Between the trimmed V and J ends, which lost 0 bases and 2 bases, there was a span of 9 bases. Per the germline V gene, CDR1 is SGDLS and CDR2 is YYNGEE. The CDR3 consists of 15 residues. The CDR3 coding sequence is TGTGCCAGCAGCGTAGCACAGGGACCCTACAATGAGCAGTTCTTC. It specifies CASSVAQGPYNEQFF. The complete variable domain, with remaining parts taken from reference TRBV9 and TRBJ2-1, reads DSGVTQTPKHLITATGQRVTLRCSPRSGDLSVYWYQQSLDQGLQFLIQYYNGEERAKGNILERFSAQQFPDLHSELNLSSLELGDSALYFCASSVAQGPYNEQFFGPGTRLTVL.

This sequence joins TRBV19 and TRBJ1-2; maybe TRBD1 (6 bases). Trimming removed 3 bases at V and 3 bases at J, with 14 bases between. The germline V gene encodes CDR1 LNHDA and CDR2 SQIVND (reference sequence). The CDR3 is 15 residues long. The CDR3 sequence is CASSIRTGADYGYTF. CDR3 nucleotides: TGTGCCAGTAGTATCCGGACGGGGGCCGACTATGGCTACACCTTC.

The chain couples TRBV5-6 to TRBJ1-2; TRBD1 aligns across 7 bases. V was clipped by 2 bases and J by 0 bases; unmatched bases: 7. CDR1 is SGHDT and CDR2 is YYEEEE in the germline V gene. The CDR3 loop spans 16 amino acids. The CDR3 nucleotides are TGTGCCAGCAGCTTCCTCAGGACAGGACCTAACTATGGCTACACCTTC. Amino acid sequence: CASSFLRTGPNYGYTF.

This clone occurred once. The chain uses TRBV24-1 and TRBJ2-3, with D perhaps assigned TRBD1 or TRBD2 (5 bases each). The length of the CDR3 is 15 residues. The V end was cut by 2 bases, the J end by 3 bases, with 11 bases between. The germline CDR1 and CDR2 sequences are KGHDR and SFDVKD. The CDR3 region is CATSDSRGRTDTQYF. CDR3 nucleotide sequence: TGTGCCACCAGTGATTCGAGGGGTAGGACAGATACGCAGTATTTT.

CDR3 nucleotides: TGTGCCAGCAGCGCCGGGACTAGCTATGAGACCCAGTACTTC. Its translation: CASSAGTSYETQYF. The chain joins TRBV7-3 to TRBJ2-5; 9 nucleotides match TRBD2. J gave up 5 bases and V 5 bases, and 6 bases lay outside the gene matches. This CDR3 region has 14 residues. Germline V gene sequence: CDR1 SGHTA, CDR2 FQGTGA.

This clone was recorded a few times. The chain couples TRBV7-8 to TRBJ1-6, with 7 bases fitting TRBD1. Trimming cost V 3 bases and J 7 bases; bases outside gene matches: 9. The CDR3 spans 16 residues. Germline lookup yields CDR1 SGHVS and CDR2 FQNEAQ. The CDR3 sequence: CASSFSTGQLNSPLHF. As DNA, the CDR3 is TGTGCCAGCAGCTTTTCTACGGGACAGTTAAATTCACCCCTCCACTTT.

This chain connects TRBV18 to TRBJ1-3; D is perhaps TRBD1 (6 bases). The V end lost 3 bases, the J end lost 2 bases, and 11 bases lay between the germline ends. The CDR3 totals 15 residues. Germline CDR1 KGHSH, CDR2 LQKENI. DNA of the CDR3: TGTGCCAGCTCACCTACCGGGACACCTGGAAACACCATATATTTT. Protein: CASSPTGTPGNTIYF.

The V gene is TRBV15, the J gene TRBJ2-1; D not resolved. Germline CDR1 reads LNHNV; CDR2 reads YYDKDF (reference sequence). Trimming left V 1 base short and J 4 bases short, with 2 bases between. This CDR3 is built from 12 residues. The CDR3 reads CATSRAYNEQFF. The CDR3 coding sequence is TGTGCCACCAGCAGAGCTTACAATGAGCAGTTCTTC.